A selection of T cell receptor beta chains follows, all from one sample in a study of blood T cell repertoires in COVID-19. Sequencing was performed with immunoSEQ multiplex PCR; in TCRdb, only in-frame clones are kept and a portion is missing. The profile shows 30,000 to 45,000 clones, approximately 90% of them singletons. The source material was peripheral blood. The receptors stem from a man in his fifties or sixties with active COVID-19. Both conserved end residues are part of each CDR3. Each record gives: V gene, D gene, J gene, clone size, CDR3 protein, CDR3 DNA. The D gene is left open where the match is weak. Size is stated for part of the rows, as once, few or many counts, or as a class when the clone is expanded.

>TRBV6-5|TRBD1|TRBJ2-7|.
CASSRDRRLTYEQYF
TGTGCCAGCAGCCGGGACAGAAGACTAACCTACGAGCAGTACTTC
>TRBV5-4|.|TRBJ2-5|once
CASSFGDLSAETQYF
TGTGCCAGCAGCTTTGGTGATCTTAGCGCGGAGACCCAGTACTTC
>TRBV25-1|TRBD2|TRBJ2-6|.
CASSGGGSGANVLTF
TGTGCCAGCAGTGGGGGGGGCTCTGGGGCCAACGTCCTGACTTTC
>TRBV7-9|TRBD1|TRBJ2-1|few
CASGEGAGEQFF
TGTGCCAGCGGAGAGGGGGCCGGTGAGCAGTTCTTC
>TRBV2|.|TRBJ2-7|few
CASSVQRALGEQYF
TGTGCCAGCAGTGTACAGCGGGCATTAGGGGAGCAGTACTTC
>TRBV5-1|TRBD1|TRBJ2-5|.
CASSDRVAETQYF
TGCGCCAGCAGTGACAGGGTAGCAGAGACCCAGTACTTC
>TRBV6-1|.|TRBJ1-4|.
CASSEATYAGMRGNEKLFF
TGTGCCAGCAGTGAAGCGACGTATGCAGGGATGCGGGGAAATGAAAAACTGTTTTTT
>TRBV2|.|TRBJ1-4|.
CASRGQGEKLFF
TGTGCCAGCAGGGGCCAGGGCGAAAAACTGTTTTTT
>TRBV2|.|TRBJ2-7|.
CASSVYEQYF
TGTGCCAGCAGTGTATACGAGCAGTACTTC
>TRBV27|TRBD1|TRBJ1-6|.
CASSLTGANSPLHF
TGTGCCAGCAGTCTGACAGGGGCCAACTCACCCCTCCACTTT
>TRBV4-2|.|TRBJ1-4|.
CASSQEPRGGTNEKLFF
TGTGCCAGCAGCCAAGAACCCCGGGGTGGTACTAATGAAAAACTGTTTTTT
>TRBV29-1|.|TRBJ2-7|.
CSVRGDSYEQYF
TGCAGCGTTCGAGGAGATTCCTACGAGCAGTACTTC
>TRBV6-2/TRBV6-3|.|TRBJ2-4|.
CASSTQGVKNIQYF
TGTGCCAGCAGTACACAGGGCGTCAAAAACATTCAGTACTTC
>TRBV4-3|TRBD1|TRBJ2-1|.
CASSHGQGAFAPKGNEQFF
TGCGCCAGCAGCCACGGACAGGGGGCGTTTGCACCTAAAGGGAATGAGCAGTTCTTC
>TRBV3-1/TRBV3-2|TRBD2|TRBJ2-3|.
CASSQDLGLAGSTDTQYF
TGTGCCAGCAGCCAAGATCTAGGGCTAGCGGGAAGCACAGATACGCAGTATTTT
>TRBV7-6|.|TRBJ1-1|.
CASSLAQGPPNTEAFF
TGTGCCAGCAGCTTAGCCCAGGGGCCCCCGAACACTGAAGCTTTCTTT
>TRBV28|TRBD1|TRBJ1-4|.
CASSPTGYEKLFF
TGTGCCAGCAGCCCGACAGGGTATGAAAAACTGTTTTTT
>TRBV30|TRBD2|TRBJ2-1|.
CAWSASHSGRATYNEQFF
TGTGCCTGGAGTGCTTCGCATAGCGGGAGGGCCACCTACAATGAGCAGTTCTTC
>TRBV5-1|.|TRBJ2-1|.
CASSLIGGSYNEQFF
TGCGCCAGCAGCTTGATAGGGGGCTCCTACAATGAGCAGTTCTTC
>TRBV25-1|TRBD2|TRBJ2-1|once
CASGRLAGTGNEQFF
TGTGCCAGCGGCAGACTAGCGGGAACTGGTAATGAGCAGTTCTTC
>TRBV12-3/TRBV12-4|.|TRBJ1-2|few
CASSLGTVYGYTF
TGTGCCAGCAGTTTAGGGACAGTTTATGGCTACACCTTC
>TRBV27|.|TRBJ1-2|.
CASSLSVMRGYTF
TGTGCCAGCAGTTTATCGGTTATGCGGGGCTACACCTTC
>TRBV19|.|TRBJ2-2|.
CASSKSGGTDTGELFF
TGTGCCAGTAGTAAGAGCGGAGGGACTGACACCGGGGAGCTGTTTTTT
>TRBV11-3|.|TRBJ2-5|once
CASSLVVRGRLETQYF
TGTGCCAGCAGCTTAGTGGTTCGAGGTCGGCTAGAGACCCAGTACTTC
>TRBV28|.|TRBJ2-7|.
CASSLTRGRRDEQYF
TGTGCCAGCAGCCTAACGAGAGGGAGGAGGGACGAGCAGTACTTC
>TRBV7-9|.|TRBJ1-5|.
CASSLGDFRDQPQHF
TGTGCCAGCAGCTTAGGAGACTTCAGGGATCAGCCCCAGCATTTT
>TRBV18|.|TRBJ1-5|.
CASSPLEGQPQHF
TGTGCCAGCTCACCCTTGGAGGGCCAGCCCCAGCATTTT
>TRBV7-9|TRBD1|TRBJ2-7|few
CASSQTTGATIEQYF
TGTGCCAGCAGCCAAACGACAGGGGCGACGATCGAGCAGTACTTC
>TRBV10-2|.|TRBJ2-7|.
CASRISSGAEQYF
TGCGCCAGCCGGATAAGTTCAGGGGCCGAGCAGTACTTC
>TRBV12-3/TRBV12-4|.|TRBJ2-7|.
CASSSFGNEQYF
TGTGCCAGCAGTTCCTTCGGGAACGAGCAGTACTTC
>TRBV30|TRBD2|TRBJ2-1|.
CAWSTERAIAGGPSWNEQFF
TGTGCCTGGAGTACCGAGAGGGCTATAGCGGGAGGGCCCTCTTGGAATGAGCAGTTCTTC
>TRBV15|TRBD1|TRBJ1-2|once
CATRPPGTGTHGYTF
TGTGCCACCAGGCCCCCCGGGACAGGGACTCATGGCTACACCTTC
>TRBV9|TRBD2|TRBJ2-2|.
CASSDRITSGSAGELFF
TGTGCCAGCAGCGACCGGATCACTAGCGGAAGTGCCGGGGAGCTGTTTTTT
>TRBV28|TRBD2|TRBJ2-7|.
CASSLQGLAGIDYEQYF
TGTGCCAGCAGTTTACAAGGGCTAGCGGGTATTGACTACGAGCAGTACTTC
>TRBV6-6|.|TRBJ1-1|.
CASRPGATNTEAFF
TGTGCCAGCAGGCCAGGGGCGACCAACACTGAAGCTTTCTTT
>TRBV21-1|.|TRBJ2-7|.
CASSNVPGARASYEQYF
TGTGCCAGCAGCAATGTGCCGGGAGCAAGAGCGTCCTACGAGCAGTACTTC
>TRBV6-4|.|TRBJ1-5|.
CASSDRRQGNQPQHF
TGTGCCAGCAGTGATAGGAGGCAGGGCAATCAGCCCCAGCATTTT
>TRBV28|TRBD1|TRBJ2-2|.
CASSWTGGKNTGELFF
TGTGCCAGCAGTTGGACAGGGGGCAAGAACACCGGGGAGCTGTTTTTT
>TRBV18|.|TRBJ2-7|.
CASSPGSVSSYEQYF
TGTGCCAGCTCACCAGGGAGTGTCAGCTCCTACGAGCAGTACTTC
>TRBV15|.|TRBJ1-2|.
CATSRHQAERYGYTF
TGTGCCACCAGCAGACATCAAGCCGAGAGATATGGCTACACCTTC
>TRBV28|TRBD1|TRBJ2-5|.
CASSLPDRGEETQYF
TGTGCCAGCAGTTTACCGGACAGGGGCGAAGAGACCCAGTACTTC
>TRBV5-8|TRBD2|TRBJ2-1|.
CASSRGGSSYNEQFF
TGTGCCAGCAGCAGGGGCGGGAGCTCCTACAATGAGCAGTTCTTC
>TRBV12-3/TRBV12-4|.|TRBJ1-2|.
CASSFLTDYGYTF
TGTGCCAGCAGTTTTTTAACAGACTATGGCTACACCTTC
>TRBV6-6|TRBD2|TRBJ2-1|.
CASSSSGRRSYNEQFF
TGTGCCAGCAGTAGTAGCGGGAGGCGTTCCTACAATGAGCAGTTCTTC
>TRBV12-3/TRBV12-4|.|TRBJ2-7|.
CASSASYEQYF
TGTGCCAGCAGTGCGTCCTACGAGCAGTACTTC
>TRBV3-1/TRBV3-2|.|TRBJ1-1|.
CASRGLAMNTEAFF
TGTGCCAGCCGAGGATTGGCTATGAACACTGAAGCTTTCTTT
>TRBV6-5|.|TRBJ2-7|.
CASSRWAREQYF
TGTGCCAGCAGCCGTTGGGCAAGGGAGCAGTACTTC